This is a list of T cell receptor beta chains from one sample in a study of naive and memory T cell subsets. TCRdb ran MiXCR on the UMI-ligation and nested PCR reads and lists one entry per CDR3 protein. The table lists about 100,000 distinct CDR3 sequences, roughly 15% of them singletons, with about 3% in the top ten. The material sequenced was naive CD8+ T cells from blood. These receptors were obtained from a human donor in good health. Each CDR3 is given with its conserved first and last residue. Fields, in order: J gene, V gene, CDR3 protein.

J: TRBJ2-5; V: TRBV30; CDR3: CAWSLGRRNQETQYF
J: TRBJ2-1; V: TRBV4-3; CDR3: CASSQEVPSINEQFF
J: TRBJ1-2; V: TRBV19; CDR3: CASSPRGQGDGYTF
J: TRBJ2-1; V: TRBV11-2; CDR3: CASSFSGSPYNEQFF
J: TRBJ1-5; V: TRBV28; CDR3: CASSFGPRYSNQPQHF
J: TRBJ1-1; V: TRBV7-9; CDR3: CASSLGWDDNTEAFF
J: TRBJ2-1; V: TRBV15; CDR3: CATGIRSSYNEQFF
J: TRBJ2-1; V: TRBV14; CDR3: CASSPDRGPYNEQFF
J: TRBJ2-5; V: TRBV13; CDR3: CASSPSRRGETQYF
J: TRBJ1-2; V: TRBV12-3/TRBV12-4; CDR3: CASSNKETGLNSLRYGYTF
J: TRBJ2-3; V: TRBV27; CDR3: CASSLMLAGGVEDTQYF
J: TRBJ2-7; V: TRBV21-1; CDR3: CASSKFRGDSLQYF
J: TRBJ2-1; V: TRBV4-3; CDR3: CASSLGGGGNEQFF
J: TRBJ2-1; V: TRBV20-1; CDR3: CSARDALAGGLTYNEQFF
J: TRBJ2-1; V: TRBV4-3; CDR3: CASSQDVGPPDNEQFF
J: TRBJ1-1; V: TRBV27; CDR3: CASNSTGAPAAFF
J: TRBJ2-7; V: TRBV12-3/TRBV12-4; CDR3: CASSLTSGHYEQYF
J: TRBJ2-2; V: TRBV10-3; CDR3: CATSDSYTGELFF
J: TRBJ1-2; V: TRBV5-6; CDR3: CASSLAPGQDGYTF
J: TRBJ2-1; V: TRBV20-1; CDR3: CSARLAGSYNEQFF
J: TRBJ2-7; V: TRBV28; CDR3: CASGPYEQYF
J: TRBJ1-3; V: TRBV12-3/TRBV12-4; CDR3: CASSPTDGENTIYF
J: TRBJ2-5; V: TRBV28; CDR3: CASSSGTSEETQYF
J: TRBJ1-3; V: TRBV25-1; CDR3: CASGDRAGGNTIYF
J: TRBJ1-5; V: TRBV18; CDR3: CASSPDGTGFSNQPQHF
J: TRBJ2-1; V: TRBV4-3; CDR3: CASSQAEGLGFGEQFF
J: TRBJ1-2; V: TRBV19; CDR3: CASSHDGYYGYTF
J: TRBJ2-3; V: TRBV7-2; CDR3: CASRGGATTDTQYF
J: TRBJ2-7; V: TRBV19; CDR3: CASSKRAGDVEQYF
J: TRBJ1-5; V: TRBV4-3; CDR3: CASSQDTKGNQPQHF
J: TRBJ2-7; V: TRBV7-2; CDR3: CASSFGTGPYYEQYF
J: TRBJ2-1; V: TRBV29-1; CDR3: CSALLVEQFF
J: TRBJ2-3; V: TRBV7-9; CDR3: CASSTGASTDTQYF
J: TRBJ2-1; V: TRBV7-9; CDR3: CASSLERDEQFF
J: TRBJ2-3; V: TRBV11-1; CDR3: CASSSMVDTQYF
J: TRBJ2-1; V: TRBV7-2; CDR3: CASSLGLAGAAGDEQFF
J: TRBJ1-2; V: TRBV29-1; CDR3: CSANVHQGQGEYGYTF
J: TRBJ2-1; V: TRBV20-1; CDR3: CSARGPFGGGLSYNEQFF
J: TRBJ2-1; V: TRBV12-3/TRBV12-4; CDR3: CASSFVATYNEQFF